A single sample gave rise to the 3 T cell receptor beta chains below, sequenced in a study of Ad26.COV2.S vaccination and SARS-CoV-2 variants. Noted treatment: about 20 received Ad26.COV2.S at low or high dose, single or two shots; about 5 received placebo; per-sample allocation not given. Sampling was done on day 63 after the first vaccine or placebo injection. Profiling relied on immunoSEQ multiplex PCR, and the TCRdb table lists in-frame clones only, not all of them. The table records about 400,000 clones, roughly nine tenths of them present only once. The sample was peripheral blood, taken in a trial of Ad26.COV2.S vaccine versus placebo. The receptors here all came from a person between 18 and 65 years old who received the Ad26.COV2.S COVID-19 vaccine or a placebo.

The chain has TRBV2 and TRBJ2-2; D is uncertain. This CDR3 has 13 residues. In germline, CDR1 is SNHLY, CDR2 FYNNEI. The germline V and J ends were trimmed by 8 bases and 5 bases, with 12 bases remaining between them. Written as DNA, the CDR3 is TGTGCCAGCCGGGCGACCGCTACCGGGGAGCTGTTTTTT. This codes for CASRATATGELFF.

The chain links TRBV5-1 to TRBJ2-3; D gene uncertain. There are 15 residues in the CDR3. Germline CDR1 and CDR2: SGHRS and YFSETQ. Trimming stripped 2 bases from V and 0 bases from J, with 10 bases between. In DNA, the CDR3 is TGCGCCAGCAGCTTCCTAGAACCTAGCACAGATACGCAGTATTTT. It translates to CASSFLEPSTDTQYF. Complete variable domain (other parts from reference TRBV5-1 and TRBJ2-3): KAGVTQTPRYLIKTRGQQVTLSCSPISGHRSVSWYQQTPGQGLQFLFEYFSETQRNKGNFPGRFSGRQFSNSRSEMNVSTLELGDSALYLCASSFLEPSTDTQYFGPGTRLTVL.

This clone appeared a few times. The V call is TRBV20-1, the J call TRBJ2-7; no clear D. V lost 3 bases, J lost 2 bases, and 5 bases lay in between. This CDR3 spans 11 amino acids. Germline lookup yields CDR1 DFQATT and CDR2 SNEGSKA (reference sequence). The CDR3 protein is CSARDAYEQYF. The CDR3 coding sequence is TGCAGTGCTAGGGACGCCTACGAGCAGTACTTC.